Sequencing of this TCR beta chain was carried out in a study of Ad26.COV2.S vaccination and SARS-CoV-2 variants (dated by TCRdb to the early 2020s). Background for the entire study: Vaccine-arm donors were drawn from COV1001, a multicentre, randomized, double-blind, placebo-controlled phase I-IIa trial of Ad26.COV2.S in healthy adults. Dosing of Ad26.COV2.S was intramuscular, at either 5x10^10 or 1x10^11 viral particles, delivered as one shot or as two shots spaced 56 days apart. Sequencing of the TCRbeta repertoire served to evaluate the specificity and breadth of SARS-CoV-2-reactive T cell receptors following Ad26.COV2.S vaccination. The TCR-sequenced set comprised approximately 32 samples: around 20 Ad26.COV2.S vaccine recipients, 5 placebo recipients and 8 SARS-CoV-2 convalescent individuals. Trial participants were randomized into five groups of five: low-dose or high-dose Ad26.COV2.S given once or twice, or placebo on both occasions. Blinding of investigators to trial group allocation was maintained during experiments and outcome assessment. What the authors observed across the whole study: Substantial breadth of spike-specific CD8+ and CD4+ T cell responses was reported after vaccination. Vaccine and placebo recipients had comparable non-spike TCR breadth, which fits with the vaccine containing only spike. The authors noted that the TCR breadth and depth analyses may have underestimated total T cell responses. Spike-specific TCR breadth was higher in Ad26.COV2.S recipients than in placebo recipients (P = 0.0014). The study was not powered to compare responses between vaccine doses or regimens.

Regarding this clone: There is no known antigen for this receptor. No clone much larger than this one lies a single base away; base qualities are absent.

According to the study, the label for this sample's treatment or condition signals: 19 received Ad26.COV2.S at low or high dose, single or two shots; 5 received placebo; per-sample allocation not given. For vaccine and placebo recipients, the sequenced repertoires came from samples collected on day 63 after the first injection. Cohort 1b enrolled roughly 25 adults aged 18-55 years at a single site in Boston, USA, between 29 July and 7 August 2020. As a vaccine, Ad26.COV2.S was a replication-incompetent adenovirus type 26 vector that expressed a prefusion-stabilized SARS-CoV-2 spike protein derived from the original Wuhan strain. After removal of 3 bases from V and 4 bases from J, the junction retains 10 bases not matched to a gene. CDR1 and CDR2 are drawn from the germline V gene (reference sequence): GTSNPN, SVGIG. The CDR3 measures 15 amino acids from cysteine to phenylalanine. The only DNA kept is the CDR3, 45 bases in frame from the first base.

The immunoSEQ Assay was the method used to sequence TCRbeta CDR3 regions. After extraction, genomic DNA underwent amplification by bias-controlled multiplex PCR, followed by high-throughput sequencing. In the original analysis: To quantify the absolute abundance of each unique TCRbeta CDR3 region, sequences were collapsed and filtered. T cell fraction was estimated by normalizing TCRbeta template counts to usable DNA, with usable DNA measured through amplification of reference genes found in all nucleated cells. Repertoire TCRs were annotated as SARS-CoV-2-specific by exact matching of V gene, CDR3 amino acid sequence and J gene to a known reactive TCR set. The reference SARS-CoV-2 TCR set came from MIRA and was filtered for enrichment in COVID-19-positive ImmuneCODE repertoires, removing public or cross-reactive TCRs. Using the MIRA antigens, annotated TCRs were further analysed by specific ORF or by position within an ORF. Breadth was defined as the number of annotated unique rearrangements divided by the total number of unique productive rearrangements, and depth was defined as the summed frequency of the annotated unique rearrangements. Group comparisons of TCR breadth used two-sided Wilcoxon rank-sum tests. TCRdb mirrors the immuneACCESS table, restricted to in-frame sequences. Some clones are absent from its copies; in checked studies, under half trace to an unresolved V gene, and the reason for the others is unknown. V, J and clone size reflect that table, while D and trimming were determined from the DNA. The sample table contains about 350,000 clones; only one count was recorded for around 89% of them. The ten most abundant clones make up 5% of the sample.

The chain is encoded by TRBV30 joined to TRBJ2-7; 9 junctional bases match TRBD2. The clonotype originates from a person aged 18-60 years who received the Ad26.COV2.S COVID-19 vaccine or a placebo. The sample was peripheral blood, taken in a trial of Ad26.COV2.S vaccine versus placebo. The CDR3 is CAWRYQSGRLYEQYF. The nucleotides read TGTGCCTGGAGATACCAAAGCGGGAGGCTTTACGAGCAGTACTTC.